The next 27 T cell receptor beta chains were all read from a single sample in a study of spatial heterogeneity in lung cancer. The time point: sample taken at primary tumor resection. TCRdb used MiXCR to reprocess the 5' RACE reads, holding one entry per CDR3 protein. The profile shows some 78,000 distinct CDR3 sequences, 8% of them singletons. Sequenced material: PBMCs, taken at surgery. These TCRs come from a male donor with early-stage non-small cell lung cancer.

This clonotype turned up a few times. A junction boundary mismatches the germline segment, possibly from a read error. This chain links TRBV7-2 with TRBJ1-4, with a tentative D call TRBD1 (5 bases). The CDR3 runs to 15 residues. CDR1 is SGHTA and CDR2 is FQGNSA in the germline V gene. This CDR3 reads CVSSQGSTTNEKLFF. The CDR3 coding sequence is TGTGTCAGCAGCCAGGGAAGTACAACTAATGAAAAACTGTTTTTT.

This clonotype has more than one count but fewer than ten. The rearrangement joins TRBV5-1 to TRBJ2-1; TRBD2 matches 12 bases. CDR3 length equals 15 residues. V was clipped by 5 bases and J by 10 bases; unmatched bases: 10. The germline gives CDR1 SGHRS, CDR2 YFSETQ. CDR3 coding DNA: TGCGCCAGCAGATTCGGACTAGCGGGGATTGGGGAGCAGTTCTTC. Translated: CASRFGLAGIGEQFF.

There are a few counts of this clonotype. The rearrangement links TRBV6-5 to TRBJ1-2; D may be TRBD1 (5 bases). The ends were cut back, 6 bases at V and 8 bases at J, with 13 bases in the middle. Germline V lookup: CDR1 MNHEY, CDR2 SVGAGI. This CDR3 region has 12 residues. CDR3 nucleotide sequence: TGTGCCAGCAGGCGCTCGGGGGTCGGCTACACCTTC. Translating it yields CASRRSGVGYTF.

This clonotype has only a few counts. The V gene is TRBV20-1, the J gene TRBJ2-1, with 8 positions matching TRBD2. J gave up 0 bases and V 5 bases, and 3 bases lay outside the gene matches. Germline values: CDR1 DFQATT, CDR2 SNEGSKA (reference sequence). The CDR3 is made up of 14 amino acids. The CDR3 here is CSALSGSSYNEQFF. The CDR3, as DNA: TGCAGTGCTCTCAGCGGGAGCTCCTACAATGAGCAGTTCTTC.

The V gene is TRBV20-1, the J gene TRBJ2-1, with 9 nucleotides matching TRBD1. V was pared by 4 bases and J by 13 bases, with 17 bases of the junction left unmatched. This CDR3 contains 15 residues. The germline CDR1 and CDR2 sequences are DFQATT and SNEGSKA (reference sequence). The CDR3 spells CSANRPGTGTGSQFF. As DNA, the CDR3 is TGCAGTGCTAACCGTCCCGGGACAGGGACGGGGAGCCAGTTCTTC.

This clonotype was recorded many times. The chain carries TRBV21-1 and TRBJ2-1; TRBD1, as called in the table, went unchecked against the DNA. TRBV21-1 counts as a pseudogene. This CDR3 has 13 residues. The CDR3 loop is CARMDRAYNEQFF. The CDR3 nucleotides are TGTGCCAGGATGGACAGGGCTTACAATGAGCAGTTCTTC.

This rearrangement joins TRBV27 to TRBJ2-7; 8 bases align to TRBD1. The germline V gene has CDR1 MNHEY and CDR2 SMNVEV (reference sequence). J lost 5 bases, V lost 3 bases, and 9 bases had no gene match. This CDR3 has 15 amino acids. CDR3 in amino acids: CASSFRRQGSNEQYF. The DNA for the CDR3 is TGTGCCAGCAGTTTTCGCAGACAGGGGTCCAACGAGCAGTACTTC.

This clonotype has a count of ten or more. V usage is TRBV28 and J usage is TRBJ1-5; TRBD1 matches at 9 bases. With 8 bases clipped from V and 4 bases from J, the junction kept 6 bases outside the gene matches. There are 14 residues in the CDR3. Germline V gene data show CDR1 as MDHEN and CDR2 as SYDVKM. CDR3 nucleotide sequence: TGTGCCAGCCAAACAGGGGGCCAGAATCAGCCCCAGCATTTT. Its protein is CASQTGGQNQPQHF. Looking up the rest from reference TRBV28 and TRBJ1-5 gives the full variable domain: DVKVTQSSRYLVKRTGEKVFLECVQDMDHENMFWYRQDPGLGLRLIYFSYDVKMKEKGDIPEGYSVSREKKERFSLILESASTNQTSMYLCASQTGGQNQPQHFGDGTRLSIL.

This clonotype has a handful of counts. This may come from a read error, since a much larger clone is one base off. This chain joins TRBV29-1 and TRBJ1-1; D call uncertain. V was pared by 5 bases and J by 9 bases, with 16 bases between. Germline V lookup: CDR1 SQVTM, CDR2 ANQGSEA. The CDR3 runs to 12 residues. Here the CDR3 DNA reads TGCAGCGTTCATGGTCCCGACCCCCAAGCTTTCTTT. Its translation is CSVHGPDPQAFF. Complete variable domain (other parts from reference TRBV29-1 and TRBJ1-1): SAVISQKPSRDICQRGTSLTIQCQVDSQVTMMFWYRQQPGQSLTLIATANQGSEATYESGFVIDKFPISRPNLTFSTLTVSNMSPEDSSIYLCSVHGPDPQAFFGQGTRLTVV.

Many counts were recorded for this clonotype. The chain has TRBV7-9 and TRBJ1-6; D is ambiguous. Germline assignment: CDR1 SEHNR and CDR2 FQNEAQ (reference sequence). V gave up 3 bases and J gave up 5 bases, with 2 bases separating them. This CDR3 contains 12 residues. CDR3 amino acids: CASSLDNSPLHF. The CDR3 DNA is TGTGCCAGCAGCTTGGATAATTCACCCCTCCACTTT.

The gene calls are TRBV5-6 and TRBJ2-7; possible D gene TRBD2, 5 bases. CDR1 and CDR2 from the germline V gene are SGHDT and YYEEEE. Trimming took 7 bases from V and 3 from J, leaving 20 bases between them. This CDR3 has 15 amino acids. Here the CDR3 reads CASVESGSPSYEQYF. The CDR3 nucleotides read TGTGCCAGCGTGGAGTCTGGGAGCCCCAGCTACGAGCAGTACTTC.

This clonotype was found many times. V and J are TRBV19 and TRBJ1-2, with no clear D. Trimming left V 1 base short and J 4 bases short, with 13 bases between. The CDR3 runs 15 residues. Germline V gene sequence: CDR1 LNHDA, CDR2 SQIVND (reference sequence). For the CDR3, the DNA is TGTGCCAGTAGTATAGTTGGGGAGTCGTCCTATGGCTACACCTTC. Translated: CASSIVGESSYGYTF.

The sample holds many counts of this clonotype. DNA of the CDR3: TGTGCCAGCAGCCCTTATCCGGATACGGATACGCAGTATTTT. Amino acid sequence: CASSPYPDTDTQYF. The J gene is TRBJ2-3, the V gene TRBV7-2; no clear D. This CDR3 has 14 residues. CDR1 and CDR2 (germline): SGHTA, FQGNSA. The V end was cut by 5 bases, the J end by 6 bases, with 15 bases between.

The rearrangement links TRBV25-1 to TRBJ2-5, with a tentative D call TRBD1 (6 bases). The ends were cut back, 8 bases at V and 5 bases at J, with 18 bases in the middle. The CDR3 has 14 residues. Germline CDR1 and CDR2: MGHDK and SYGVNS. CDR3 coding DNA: TGTGCCAGCGGATACACAGGGCCTGCGGAGACCCAGTACTTC. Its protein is CASGYTGPAETQYF.

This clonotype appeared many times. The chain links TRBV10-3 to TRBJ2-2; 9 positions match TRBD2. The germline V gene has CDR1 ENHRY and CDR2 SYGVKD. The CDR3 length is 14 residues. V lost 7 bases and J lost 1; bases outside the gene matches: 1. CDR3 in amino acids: CAIKTSGNTGELFF. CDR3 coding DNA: TGTGCCATCAAGACTAGCGGGAACACCGGGGAGCTGTTTTTT.

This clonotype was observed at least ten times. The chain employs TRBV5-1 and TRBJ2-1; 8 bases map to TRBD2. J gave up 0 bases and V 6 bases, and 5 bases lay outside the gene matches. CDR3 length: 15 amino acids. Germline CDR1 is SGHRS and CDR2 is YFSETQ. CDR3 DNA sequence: TGCGCCAGCAAACCAAGCGGGAGCTCCTACAATGAGCAGTTCTTC. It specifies CASKPSGSSYNEQFF.

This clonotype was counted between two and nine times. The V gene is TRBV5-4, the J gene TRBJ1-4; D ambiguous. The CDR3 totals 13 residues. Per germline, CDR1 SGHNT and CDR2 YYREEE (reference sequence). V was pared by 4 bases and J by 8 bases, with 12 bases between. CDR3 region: CASSPGLSEKLFF. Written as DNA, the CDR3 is TGTGCCAGCAGCCCTGGCCTGTCCGAAAAACTGTTTTTT. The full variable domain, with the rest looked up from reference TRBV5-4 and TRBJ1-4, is ETGVTQSPTHLIKTRGQQVTLRCSSQSGHNTVSWYQQALGQGPQFIFQYYREEENGRGNFPPRFSGLQFPNYSSELNVNALELDDSALYLCASSPGLSEKLFFGSGTQLSVL.

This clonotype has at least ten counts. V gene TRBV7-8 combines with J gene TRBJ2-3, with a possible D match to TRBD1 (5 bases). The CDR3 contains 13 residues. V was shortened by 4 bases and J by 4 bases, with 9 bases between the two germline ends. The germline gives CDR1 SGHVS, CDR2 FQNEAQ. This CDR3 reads CASSSDTSDTQYF. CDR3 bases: TGTGCCAGCAGCTCGGACACTTCAGATACGCAGTATTTT. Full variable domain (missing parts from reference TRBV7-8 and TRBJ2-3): GAGVSQSPRYKVAKRGQDVALRCDPISGHVSLFWYQQALGQGPEFLTYFQNEAQLDKSGLPSDRFFAERPEGSVSTLKIQRTQQEDSAVYLCASSSDTSDTQYFGPGTRLTVL.

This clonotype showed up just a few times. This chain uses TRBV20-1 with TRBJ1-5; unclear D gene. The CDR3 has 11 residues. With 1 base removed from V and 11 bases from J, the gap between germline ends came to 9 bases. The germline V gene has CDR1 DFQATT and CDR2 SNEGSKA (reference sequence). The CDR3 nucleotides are TGCAGTGCTAGAGGGCGCGTGACCCAGCATTTT. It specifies CSARGRVTQHF.

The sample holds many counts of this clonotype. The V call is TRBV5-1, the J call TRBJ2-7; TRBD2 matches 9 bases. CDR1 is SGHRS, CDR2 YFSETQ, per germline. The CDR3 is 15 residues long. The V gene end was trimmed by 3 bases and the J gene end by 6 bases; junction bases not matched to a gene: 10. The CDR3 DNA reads TGCGCCAGCAGCTGGGACGGGACTAGCCAGAGCGAGCAGTACTTC. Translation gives CASSWDGTSQSEQYF. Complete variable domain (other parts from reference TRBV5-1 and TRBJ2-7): KAGVTQTPRYLIKTRGQQVTLSCSPISGHRSVSWYQQTPGQGLQFLFEYFSETQRNKGNFPGRFSGRQFSNSRSEMNVSTLELGDSALYLCASSWDGTSQSEQYFGPGTRLTVT.

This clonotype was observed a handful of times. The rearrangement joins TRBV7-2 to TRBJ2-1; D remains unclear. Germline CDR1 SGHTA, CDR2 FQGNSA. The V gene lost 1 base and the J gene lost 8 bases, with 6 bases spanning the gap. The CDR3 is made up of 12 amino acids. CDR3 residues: CASSLGFDEQFF. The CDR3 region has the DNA TGTGCCAGCAGCTTAGGGTTCGATGAGCAGTTCTTC.

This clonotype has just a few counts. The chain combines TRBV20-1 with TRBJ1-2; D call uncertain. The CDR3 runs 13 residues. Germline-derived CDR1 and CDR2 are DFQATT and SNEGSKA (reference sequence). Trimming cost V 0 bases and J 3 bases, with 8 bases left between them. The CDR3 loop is CSAREGADYGYTF. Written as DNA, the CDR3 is TGCAGTGCTAGAGAGGGAGCGGACTATGGCTACACCTTC.

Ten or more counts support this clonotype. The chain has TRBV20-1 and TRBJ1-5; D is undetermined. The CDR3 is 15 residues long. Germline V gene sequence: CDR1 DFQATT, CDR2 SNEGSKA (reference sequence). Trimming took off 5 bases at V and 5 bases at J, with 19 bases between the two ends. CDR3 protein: CSASGEWAVDQPQHF. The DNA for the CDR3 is TGCAGTGCTTCCGGGGAGTGGGCCGTCGATCAGCCCCAGCATTTT.

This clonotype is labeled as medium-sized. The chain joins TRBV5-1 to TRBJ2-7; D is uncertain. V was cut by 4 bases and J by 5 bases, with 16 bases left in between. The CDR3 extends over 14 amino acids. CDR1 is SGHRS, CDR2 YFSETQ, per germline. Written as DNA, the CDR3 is TGCGCCAGCAGCGGAACGACTGGTACCAACGAGCAGTACTTC. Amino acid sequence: CASSGTTGTNEQYF.

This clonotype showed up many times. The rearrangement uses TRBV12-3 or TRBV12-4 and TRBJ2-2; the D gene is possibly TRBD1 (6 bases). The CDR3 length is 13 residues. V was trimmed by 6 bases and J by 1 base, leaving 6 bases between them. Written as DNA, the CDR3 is TGTGCCAGCAGACAGGGGAACACCGGGGAGCTGTTTTTT. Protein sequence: CASRQGNTGELFF.

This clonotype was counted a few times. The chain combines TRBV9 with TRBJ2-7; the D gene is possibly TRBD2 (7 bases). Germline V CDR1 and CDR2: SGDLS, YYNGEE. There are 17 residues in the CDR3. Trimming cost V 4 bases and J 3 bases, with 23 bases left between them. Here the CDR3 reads CASSPGRGRAKDYEQYF. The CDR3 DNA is TGTGCCAGCAGCCCTGGGAGGGGGAGGGCCAAGGACTACGAGCAGTACTTC.

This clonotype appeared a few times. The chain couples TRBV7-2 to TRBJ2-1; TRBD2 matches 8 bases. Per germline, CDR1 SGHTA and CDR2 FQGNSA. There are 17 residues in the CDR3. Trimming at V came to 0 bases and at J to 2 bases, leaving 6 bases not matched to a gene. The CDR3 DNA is TGTGCCAGCAGCTTAGCCGCTCGACTAGCGACCTACAATGAGCAGTTCTTC. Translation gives CASSLAARLATYNEQFF.